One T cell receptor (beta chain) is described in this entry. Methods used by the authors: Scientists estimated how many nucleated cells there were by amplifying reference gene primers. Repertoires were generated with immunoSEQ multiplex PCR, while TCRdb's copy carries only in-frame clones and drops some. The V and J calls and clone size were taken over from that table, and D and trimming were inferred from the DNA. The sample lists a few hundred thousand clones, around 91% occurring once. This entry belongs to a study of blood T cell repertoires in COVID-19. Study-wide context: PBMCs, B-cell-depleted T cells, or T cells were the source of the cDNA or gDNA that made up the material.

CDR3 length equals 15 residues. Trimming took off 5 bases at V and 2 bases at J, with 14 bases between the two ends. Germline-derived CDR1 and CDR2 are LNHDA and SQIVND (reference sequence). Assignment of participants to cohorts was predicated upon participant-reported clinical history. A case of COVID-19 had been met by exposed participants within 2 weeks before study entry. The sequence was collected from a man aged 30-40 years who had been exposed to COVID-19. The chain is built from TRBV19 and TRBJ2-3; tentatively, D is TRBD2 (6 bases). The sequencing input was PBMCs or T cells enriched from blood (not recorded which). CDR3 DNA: TGTGCCAGTAGTCCCTCTTTAGCGGTCACAGATACGCAGTATTTT. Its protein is CASSPSLAVTDTQYF.